This note documents a single TCR beta chain sequence. Antigen unknown. Preparation of TRB cDNA libraries relied on 5' RACE carrying UMI labels. TCRdb reprocessed the 5' RACE reads and reports one entry per CDR3 protein, with no DNA. This table lists over 100,000 distinct CDR3 sequences. The data were taken from a study of CXCR3-negative and CXCR3-positive naive CD8 T cells. Study-wide findings and caveats: Naive cells positive for CXCR3 carried more hydrophobic TRB CDR3s than CXCR3-negative ones. Similar TRBV-TRBJ usage characterized naive CXCR3-negative and CXCR3-positive cells; memory cells differed.

The CD45RO-CCR7+CD27+CD95- phenotype denoted naive CD8+ T cells. The receptor was isolated from a human donor in good health. Some clones in this sample may be carry-over from other donors' samples. Material: naive CXCR3+ CD8+ T cells from blood. Sample subset: CD45RO-CCR7+CD27+CD95- naive CD8+ T cells expressing CXCR3 (TNR3+).

CDR3 amino acids: CASSLGPVVGPSSYNEQFF. The chain employs TRBV11-2 and TRBJ2-1. The CDR3 length is 19 residues. CDR1 and CDR2 (germline): SGHAT, FQNNGV.